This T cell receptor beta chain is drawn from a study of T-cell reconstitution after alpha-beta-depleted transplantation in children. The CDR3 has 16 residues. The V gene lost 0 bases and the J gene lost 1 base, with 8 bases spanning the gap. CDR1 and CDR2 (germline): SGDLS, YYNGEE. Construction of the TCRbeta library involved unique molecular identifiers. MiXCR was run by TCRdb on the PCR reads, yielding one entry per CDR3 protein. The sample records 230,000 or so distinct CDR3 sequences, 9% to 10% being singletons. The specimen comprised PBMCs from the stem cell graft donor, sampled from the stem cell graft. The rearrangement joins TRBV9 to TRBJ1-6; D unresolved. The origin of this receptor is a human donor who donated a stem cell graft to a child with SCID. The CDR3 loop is CASSVAGLSYNSPLHF. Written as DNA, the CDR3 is TGTGCCAGCAGCGTAGCGGGGTTGTCCTATAATTCACCCCTCCACTTT.